Given below is one T cell receptor beta chain in context. This clonotype was seen only a few times. Its antigen has not been determined. Base qualities are not recorded, but no much larger clone differs from it by a single base. The method was 5' RACE. The run used an Illumina HiSeq 2500. The second PCR ran for about 6 to 12 cycles and used a J-beta primer mix along with a sample-barcoded 5' primer. Each TCR beta cDNA molecule received a unique molecular identifier from a template-switch 5' adaptor carrying 12 random nucleotides. At least 2.5 million CDR3-containing paired-end reads were obtained from each sample. All of the RNA was converted into first-strand cDNA using the Mint cDNA synthesis kit, with a TRBC-specific oligonucleotide serving as the primer. Following uracil-DNA glycosylase treatment, a first 18-cycle PCR with universal primers M1SS and BC2_uni_R was performed on all cDNA. The authors' analysis ran thus. Each sample was normalized by randomly selecting 1 million high-quality reads, each carrying a distinct molecular identifier. Reads with shared molecular identifiers were discarded instead of being binned into consensus sequences. MiTCR, set to a Q25 quality threshold and the strictest error-elimination algorithm, was used for CDR3 identification, clonotype clustering and error correction. A nonparametric unseen species model using Euler transformation provided a lower-bound estimate of total TCR beta diversity. TCRdb cleaned the public reads at Q25 with fastp, built clones with MiXCR and kept in-frame beta chains. Rows are unified per CDR3 protein, each entry keeping the most common DNA and genes. These V and J calls derive from TCRdb rather than the authors' analysis. The sample yields about 1.8 million distinct CDR3 sequences; about 50% were counted once. Of the sample, 2% to 2.5% is held by the ten largest clones.

The germline V and J ends show losses of 6 bases and 2 bases respectively, and no gene match explains 13 bases of the junction. The germline V gene supplies CDR1 MNHEY and CDR2 SVGEGT. Measured from the cysteine to the phenylalanine, the CDR3 is 17 residues long. Solely the CDR3 DNA is kept, with 51 bases framed from the first base. The sample is drawn from a study of blood T cells in healthy people across ages (dated by TCRdb to between 2014 and 2017). With respect to the entire study: Template switching captured roughly one uniquely barcoded TCR beta cDNA molecule per two T cells in model experiments. Age-related changes in TCR beta repertoire diversity were measured in the study by deep sequencing normalized with unique cDNA molecular identifiers. Donors were grouped into four age groups: young (average 16 years), middle-aged (roughly 40), aged (about 60) and long-lived (approximately 81). Donors of different ages were randomly distributed across sequencing lanes to avoid experimental bias. The study analyzed two additional independent replicas of 1 million unique cDNA reads from the same blood draw for two donors, one aged 18 to 30 and one aged 80 or older. Points the paper makes about the study in general: Because the CMV infection status of the donors was unknown, age-related changes in expanded clonotypes may potentially have been confounded. There was a strong correlation between observed TCR beta diversity and the percentage of naive T cells measured by flow cytometry. Compared with the aged group, more naive CD4+ T cells, fewer expanded clones and increased TCR diversity were shown by the long-lived group, suggesting age selection. As age increased, observed TCR beta diversity per million T cells dropped in a roughly linear way, and a significant reduction was already evident by age 40. Estimates of total diversity from one million sequenced T cells were regarded as lower bounds and underestimates. Since profiling was done on bulk unsorted PBMCs, naive and antigen-experienced compartments could not be conclusively compared.

Donors were 40 or so systemically healthy Caucasian individuals from Russia aged 6 to 90 years. Around 10 milliliters of peripheral blood were collected from each donor into EDTA-treated Vacutainer tubes. Ficoll-Paque density-gradient centrifugation was used to isolate PBMCs, with at least 6.5 million per sample. Trizol reagent was used to extract total RNA from the PBMCs, yielding at least 6 micrograms per sample. Naive CD45RAhigh/CD27high T cell percentages were measured by flow cytometry on a PBMC aliquot from every donor. The TCR was taken from a woman between 40 and 55 years old in good health. The sequenced sample was blood. This chain is built from TRBV6-2 or TRBV6-3 and TRBJ2-7, with 10 bases matching TRBD1. The CDR3 protein: CASRPKAGTGVTYEQYF. The nucleotide sequence reads as follows: TGTGCCAGCAGGCCCAAGGCCGGGACAGGGGTCACCTACGAGCAGTACTTC.